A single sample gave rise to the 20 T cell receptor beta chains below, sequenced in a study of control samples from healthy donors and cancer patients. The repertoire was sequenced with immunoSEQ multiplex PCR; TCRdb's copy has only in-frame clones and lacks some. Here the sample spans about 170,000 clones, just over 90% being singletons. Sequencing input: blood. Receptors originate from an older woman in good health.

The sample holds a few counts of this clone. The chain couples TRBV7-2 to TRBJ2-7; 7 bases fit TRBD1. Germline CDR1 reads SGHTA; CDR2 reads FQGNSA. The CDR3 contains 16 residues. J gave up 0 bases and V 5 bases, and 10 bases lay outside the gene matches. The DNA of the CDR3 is TGTGCCAGCAGCCCACAAGGACAGGCCAGCTCCTACGAGCAGTACTTC. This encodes CASSPQGQASSYEQYF.

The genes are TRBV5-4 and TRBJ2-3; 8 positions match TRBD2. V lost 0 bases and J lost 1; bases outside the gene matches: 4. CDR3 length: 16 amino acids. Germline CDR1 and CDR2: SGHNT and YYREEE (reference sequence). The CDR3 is CASSLVRRGGTDTQYF. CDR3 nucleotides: TGTGCCAGCAGCTTGGTACGGCGGGGGGGCACAGATACGCAGTATTTT.

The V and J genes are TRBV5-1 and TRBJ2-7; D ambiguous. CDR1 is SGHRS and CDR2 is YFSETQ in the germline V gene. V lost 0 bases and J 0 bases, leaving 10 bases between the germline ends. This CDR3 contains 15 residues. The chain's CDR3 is CASSLAQDLSYEQYF. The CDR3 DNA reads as TGCGCCAGCAGCTTGGCCCAAGACCTCTCCTACGAGCAGTACTTC.

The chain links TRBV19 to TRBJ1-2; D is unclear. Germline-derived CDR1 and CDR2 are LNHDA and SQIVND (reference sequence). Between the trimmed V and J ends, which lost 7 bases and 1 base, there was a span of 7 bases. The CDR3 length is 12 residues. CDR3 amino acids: CASKPDNYGYTF. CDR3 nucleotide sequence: TGTGCCAGTAAACCAGATAACTATGGCTACACCTTC.

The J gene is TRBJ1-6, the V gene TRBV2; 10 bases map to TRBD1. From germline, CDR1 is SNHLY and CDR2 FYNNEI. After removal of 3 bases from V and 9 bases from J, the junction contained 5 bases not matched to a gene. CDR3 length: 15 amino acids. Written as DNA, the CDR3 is TGTGCCAGCAGTGAGGTGGGACAGGGGATTTCACCCCTCCACTTT. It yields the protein CASSEVGQGISPLHF.

The CDR3 region has the DNA TGTGCCAGCTCGCCTCGCGTCGAAACCTACGAGCAGTACTTC. Residues: CASSPRVETYEQYF. The V gene is TRBV18, the J gene TRBJ2-7; D remains unclear. Trimming took off 6 bases at V and 2 bases at J, with 14 bases between the two ends. The CDR3 is 14 residues long. Germline lookup yields CDR1 KGHSH and CDR2 LQKENI. Full variable domain (outside the CDR3, taken from reference TRBV18 and TRBJ2-7): NAGVMQNPRHLVRRRGQEARLRCSPMKGHSHVYWYRQLPEEGLKFMVYLQKENIIDESGMPKERFSAEFPKEGPSILRIQQVVRGDSAAYFCASSPRVETYEQYFGPGTRLTVT.

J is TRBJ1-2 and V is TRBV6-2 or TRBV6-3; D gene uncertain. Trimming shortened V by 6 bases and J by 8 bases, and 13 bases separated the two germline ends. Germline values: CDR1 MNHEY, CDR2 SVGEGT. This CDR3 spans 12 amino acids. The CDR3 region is CASSLQVSGYTF. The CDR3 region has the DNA TGTGCCAGCAGCCTGCAAGTATCCGGCTACACCTTC.

CDR3 DNA: TGCAGCGTGTGGTGGGGGGACCGCTGGGGCTACACCTTC. Its translation is CSVWWGDRWGYTF. The chain links TRBV29-1 to TRBJ1-2, with D perhaps TRBD1 (5 bases). The ends were cut back, 6 bases at V and 8 bases at J, with 19 bases in the middle. The V gene's germline CDR1 is SQVTM and CDR2 ANQGSEA. The CDR3 spans 13 residues.

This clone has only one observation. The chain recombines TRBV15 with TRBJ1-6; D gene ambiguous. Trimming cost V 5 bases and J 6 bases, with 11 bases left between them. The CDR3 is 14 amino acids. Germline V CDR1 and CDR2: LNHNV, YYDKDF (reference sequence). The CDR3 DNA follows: TGTGCCACCAGCCGACCGGGCTCTAATTCACCCCTCCACTTT. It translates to CATSRPGSNSPLHF. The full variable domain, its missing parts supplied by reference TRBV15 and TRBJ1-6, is DAMVIQNPRYQVTQFGKPVTLSCSQTLNHNVMYWYQQKSSQAPKLLFHYYDKDFNNEADTPDNFQSRRPNTSFCFLDIRSPGLGDTAMYLCATSRPGSNSPLHFGNGTRLTVT.

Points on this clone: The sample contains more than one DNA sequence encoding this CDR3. The CDR3 sequence: CASSQSDTEAFF. In nucleotides, the CDR3 is TGTGCCAGCAGCCAATCCGACACTGAAGCTTTCTTT. The chain has TRBV3-1 (or the pseudogene TRBV3-2) and TRBJ1-1; D ambiguous. The CDR3 totals 12 residues. Germline CDR1 is LGHDT and CDR2 is YNNKEL (reference sequence). The V gene lost 2 bases and the J gene lost 3 bases, with 4 bases spanning the gap.

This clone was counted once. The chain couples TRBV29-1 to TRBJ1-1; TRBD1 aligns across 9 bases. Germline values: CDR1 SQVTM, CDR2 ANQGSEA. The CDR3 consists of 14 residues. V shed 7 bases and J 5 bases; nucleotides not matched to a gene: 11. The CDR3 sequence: CSATGQGGGTEAFF. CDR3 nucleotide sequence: TGCAGCGCAACGGGACAGGGCGGTGGGACTGAAGCTTTCTTT.

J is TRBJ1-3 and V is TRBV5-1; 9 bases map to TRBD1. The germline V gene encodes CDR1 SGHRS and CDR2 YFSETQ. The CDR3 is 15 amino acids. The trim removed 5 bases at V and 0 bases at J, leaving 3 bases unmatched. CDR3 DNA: TGCGCCAGCAGAGGGACAGGGATCTCTGGAAACACCATATATTTT. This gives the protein CASRGTGISGNTIYF. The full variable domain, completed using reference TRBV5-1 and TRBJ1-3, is KAGVTQTPRYLIKTRGQQVTLSCSPISGHRSVSWYQQTPGQGLQFLFEYFSETQRNKGNFPGRFSGRQFSNSRSEMNVSTLELGDSALYLCASRGTGISGNTIYFGEGSWLTVV.

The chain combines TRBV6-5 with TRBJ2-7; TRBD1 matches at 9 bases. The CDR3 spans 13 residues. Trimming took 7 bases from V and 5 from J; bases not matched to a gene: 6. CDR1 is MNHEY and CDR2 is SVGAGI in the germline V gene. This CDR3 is CASKLQGADEQYF. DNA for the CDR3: TGTGCCAGCAAGCTACAGGGGGCGGACGAGCAGTACTTC.

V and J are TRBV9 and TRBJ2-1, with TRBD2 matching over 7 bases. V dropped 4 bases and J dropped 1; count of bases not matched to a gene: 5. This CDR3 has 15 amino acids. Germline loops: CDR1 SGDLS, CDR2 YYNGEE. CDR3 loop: CASSPAGESYNEQFF. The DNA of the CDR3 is TGTGCCAGCAGCCCCGCGGGGGAGTCCTACAATGAGCAGTTCTTC.

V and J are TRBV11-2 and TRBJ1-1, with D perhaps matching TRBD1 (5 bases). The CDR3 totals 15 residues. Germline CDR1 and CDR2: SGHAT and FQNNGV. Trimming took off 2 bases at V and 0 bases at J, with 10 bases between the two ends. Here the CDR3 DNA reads TGTGCCAGCAGCTTACAGGGTGGATTGAACACTGAAGCTTTCTTT. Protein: CASSLQGGLNTEAFF.

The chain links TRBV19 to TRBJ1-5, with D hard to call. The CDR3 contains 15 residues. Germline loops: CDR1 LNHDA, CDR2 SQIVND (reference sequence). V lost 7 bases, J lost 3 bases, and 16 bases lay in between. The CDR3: CASKDVGRANQPQHF. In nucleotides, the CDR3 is TGTGCCAGTAAGGATGTGGGAAGAGCCAATCAGCCCCAGCATTTT.

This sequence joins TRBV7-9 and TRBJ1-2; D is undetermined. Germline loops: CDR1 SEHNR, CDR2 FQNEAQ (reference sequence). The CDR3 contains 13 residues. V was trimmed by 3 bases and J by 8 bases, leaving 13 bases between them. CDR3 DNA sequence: TGTGCCAGCAGCTTGTCGGGCCCGCAAGGCTACACCTTC. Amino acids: CASSLSGPQGYTF.

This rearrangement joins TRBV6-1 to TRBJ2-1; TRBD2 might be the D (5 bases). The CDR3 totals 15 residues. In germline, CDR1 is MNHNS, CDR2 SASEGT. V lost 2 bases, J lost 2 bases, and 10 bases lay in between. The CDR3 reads CASSELAEAYNEQFF. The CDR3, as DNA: TGTGCCAGCAGTGAACTAGCCGAGGCCTACAATGAGCAGTTCTTC.

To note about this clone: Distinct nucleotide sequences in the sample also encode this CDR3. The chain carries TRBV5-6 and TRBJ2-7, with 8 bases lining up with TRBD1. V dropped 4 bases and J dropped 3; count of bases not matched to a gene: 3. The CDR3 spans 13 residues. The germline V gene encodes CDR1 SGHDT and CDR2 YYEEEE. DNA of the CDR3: TGTGCCAGCAGCCGGGACAGGAGCTACGAGCAGTACTTC. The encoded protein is CASSRDRSYEQYF.

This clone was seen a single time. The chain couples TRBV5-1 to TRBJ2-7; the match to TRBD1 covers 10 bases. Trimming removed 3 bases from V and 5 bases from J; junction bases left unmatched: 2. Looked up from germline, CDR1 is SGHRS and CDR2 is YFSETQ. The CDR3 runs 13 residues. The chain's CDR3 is CASSSGQGNEQYF. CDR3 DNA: TGCGCCAGCAGCTCGGGACAGGGGAACGAGCAGTACTTC.